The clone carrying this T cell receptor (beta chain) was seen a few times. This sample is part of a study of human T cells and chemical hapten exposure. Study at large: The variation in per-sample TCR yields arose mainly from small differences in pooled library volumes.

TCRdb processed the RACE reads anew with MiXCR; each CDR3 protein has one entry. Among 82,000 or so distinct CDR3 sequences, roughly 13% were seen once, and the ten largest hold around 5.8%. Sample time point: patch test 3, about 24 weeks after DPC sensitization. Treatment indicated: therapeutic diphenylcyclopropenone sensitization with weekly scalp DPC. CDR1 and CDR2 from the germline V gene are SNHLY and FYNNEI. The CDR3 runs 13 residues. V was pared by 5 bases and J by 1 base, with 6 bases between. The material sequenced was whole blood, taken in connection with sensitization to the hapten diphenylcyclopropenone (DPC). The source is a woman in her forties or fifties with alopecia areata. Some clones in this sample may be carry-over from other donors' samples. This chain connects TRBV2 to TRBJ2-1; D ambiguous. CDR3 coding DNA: TGTGCCAGCAGTATTGTTTCCTACAATGAGCAGTTCTTC. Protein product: CASSIVSYNEQFF.